The next 32 T cell receptor beta chains were all read from a single sample in a study of control samples from healthy donors and cancer patients. Profiling relied on immunoSEQ multiplex PCR, and the TCRdb table lists in-frame clones only, not all of them. The sample has 150,000 to 160,000 clones, approximately 93% seen once. Sequencing was done on a sample of blood. These receptors came from a man between 45 and 60 years old in good health.

The chain uses TRBV3-1 (or the pseudogene TRBV3-2) and TRBJ1-3; D is undetermined. Germline CDR1 is LGHDT and CDR2 is YNNKEL (reference sequence). V was clipped by 7 bases and J by 0 bases, with 10 bases between them. This CDR3 is built from 14 residues. For the CDR3, the DNA is TGTGCCAGCACCACGATAGGCTCTGGAAACACCATATATTTT. The encoded protein is CASTTIGSGNTIYF.

The chain joins TRBV19 to TRBJ2-7; D is uncertain. Germline-derived CDR1 and CDR2 are LNHDA and SQIVND (reference sequence). The CDR3 spans 12 residues. Trimming shortened V by 6 bases and J by 7 bases, and 13 bases separated the two germline ends. This CDR3 reads CASSDPAREQYF. The CDR3 nucleotides are TGTGCCAGTAGCGATCCGGCCAGAGAGCAGTACTTC.

The genes are TRBV10-3 and TRBJ2-5; no clear D gene. V lost 10 bases, J lost 5 bases, and 20 bases lay in between. The CDR3 has 14 amino acids. Germline values: CDR1 ENHRY, CDR2 SYGVKD. The CDR3 loop is CATRPNLKMETQYF. In DNA, the CDR3 is TGTGCCACAAGACCAAATCTCAAGATGGAGACCCAGTACTTC.

This clone came up once. The V call is TRBV10-3, the J call TRBJ2-3; TRBD1 matches 8 bases. CDR3 length equals 14 residues. V was clipped by 2 bases and J by 5 bases; unmatched bases: 3. Germline V gives CDR1 ENHRY, CDR2 SYGVKD. CDR3 sequence: CAISEQGAGDTQYF. In DNA form, the CDR3 reads TGTGCCATCAGTGAGCAGGGGGCTGGAGATACGCAGTATTTT.

This clone appeared once. The V and J genes are TRBV28 and TRBJ2-7; D ambiguous. V shed 1 base and J shed 2 bases, with 18 bases lying between them. The V gene's germline CDR1 is MDHEN and CDR2 SYDVKM. The CDR3 runs to 17 residues. Written as DNA, the CDR3 is TGTGCCAGCAGTTTATTTCGGATGAGAGACACTGCCTACGAGCAGTACTTC. Translation gives CASSLFRMRDTAYEQYF.

The CDR3 here is CASSPGWSNQPQHF. Here the CDR3 DNA reads TGTGCCAGCAGCCCCGGCTGGAGCAATCAGCCCCAGCATTTT. The rearrangement joins TRBV28 to TRBJ1-5; D uncertain. The CDR3 extends over 14 amino acids. Per the germline V gene, CDR1 is MDHEN and CDR2 is SYDVKM. Trimming shortened V by 6 bases and J by 1 base, and 10 bases separated the two germline ends.

The chain joins TRBV5-4 to TRBJ2-7; TRBD2 might be the D (5 bases). Germline V gene sequence: CDR1 SGHNT, CDR2 YYREEE (reference sequence). V gave up 1 base and J gave up 4 bases, with 6 bases separating them. CDR3 length: 12 residues. DNA of the CDR3: TGTGCCAGCAGCTTGCGGGATTACGAGCAGTACTTC. Protein sequence: CASSLRDYEQYF.

This clone was seen a single time. The CDR3 nucleotides read TGTGCCAGTAGTGCGGGATTTATGAACACTGAAGCTTTCTTT. It specifies CASSAGFMNTEAFF. The chain has TRBV19 and TRBJ1-1; D ambiguous. Trimming left V 5 bases short and J 0 bases short, with 10 bases between. The CDR3 is 14 residues long. The germline V gene has CDR1 LNHDA and CDR2 SQIVND (reference sequence).

The CDR3 nucleotides read TGTGCCAGCTCACTCACGGGACAGGGATCCTACGAGCAGTACTTC. Translation gives CASSLTGQGSYEQYF. The rearrangement links TRBV18 to TRBJ2-7; 9 bases match TRBD1. Per germline, CDR1 KGHSH and CDR2 LQKENI. This CDR3 comprises 15 residues. Trimming at V came to 4 bases and at J to 1 base, leaving 5 bases not matched to a gene.

The chain couples TRBV2 to TRBJ1-5; D is possibly TRBD1 (6 bases). There are 14 residues in the CDR3. V was cut by 5 bases and J by 6 bases, with 14 bases left in between. Germline V gives CDR1 SNHLY, CDR2 FYNNEI. The DNA for the CDR3 is TGTGCCAGCAGTCGTCCAGGGGCTAGTCAGCCCCAGCATTTT. Residues: CASSRPGASQPQHF. Filled out from reference TRBV2 and TRBJ1-5, the complete variable domain reads EPEVTQTPSHQVTQMGQEVILRCVPISNHLYFYWYRQILGQKVEFLVSFYNNEISEKSEIFDDQFSVERPDGSNFTLKIRSTKLEDSAMYFCASSRPGASQPQHFGDGTRLSIL.

This sequence joins TRBV6-5 and TRBJ2-7, with 7 bases lining up with TRBD1. Germline CDR1 is MNHEY and CDR2 is SVGAGI. This CDR3 has 15 amino acids. Trimming removed 6 bases from V and 0 bases from J; junction bases left unmatched: 8. The CDR3 nucleotides are TGTGCCAGCAGCCGAACAGGGGACAACTCCTACGAGCAGTACTTC. It codes for CASSRTGDNSYEQYF.

A remark on this clone: One end of the junction is discordant with germline, which a read error may explain. V and J are TRBV7-7 and TRBJ2-1; 10 nucleotides line up with TRBD2. This CDR3 has 15 residues. CDR1 SSHAT and CDR2 FNYEAQ come from the germline V gene (reference sequence). The CDR3 loop is CASSFRLAGVNEQFF. Here the CDR3 DNA reads TGTGCTAGCAGCTTCCGGCTAGCGGGAGTCAATGAGCAGTTCTTC.

The V call is TRBV6-5, the J call TRBJ2-6; D not certain. CDR1 MNHEY and CDR2 SVGAGI come from the germline V gene. The CDR3 extends over 13 amino acids. V was pared by 6 bases and J by 0 bases, with 3 bases between. The CDR3 nucleotides read TGTGCCAGCAGGAGCTCTGGGGCCAACGTCCTGACTTTC. It yields the protein CASRSSGANVLTF.

This sequence joins TRBV4-1 and TRBJ2-7, with 10 bases that match TRBD1. J gave up 8 bases and V 4 bases, and 14 bases lay outside the gene matches. The CDR3 runs to 16 residues. Germline CDR1 is MGHRA and CDR2 is YSYEKL. The CDR3 nucleotides are TGCGCCAGCAGCCCTAACCGGGACAGGGGCCTTATGAAGCAGTACTTC. Translated: CASSPNRDRGLMKQYF.

V gene TRBV28 combines with J gene TRBJ1-5; TRBD1 aligns across 9 bases. CDR1 and CDR2 (germline): MDHEN, SYDVKM. V dropped 2 bases and J dropped 6; count of bases not matched to a gene: 8. The CDR3 contains 16 residues. CDR3: CASSLQDRGLSQPQHF. In DNA form, the CDR3 reads TGTGCCAGCAGTTTACAAGACAGGGGGTTATCTCAGCCCCAGCATTTT.

This rearrangement joins TRBV30 to TRBJ1-2; a possible D gene is TRBD1 (5 bases). The CDR3 consists of 12 residues. Germline V CDR1 and CDR2: GTSNPN, SVGIG (reference sequence). Trimming stripped 1 base from V and 8 bases from J, with 11 bases between. CDR3 sequence (DNA): TGTGCCTGGAGTGCAGGGCTTAGAGGCTACACCTTC. It codes for CAWSAGLRGYTF.

The chain carries TRBV7-9 and TRBJ2-1; 9 nucleotides align to TRBD2. Losses at the gene ends were 7 bases for V and 6 bases for J; bases not matched to a gene: 13. CDR1 SEHNR and CDR2 FQNEAQ come from the germline V gene (reference sequence). The length of the CDR3 is 16 residues. DNA of the CDR3: TGTGCCAGCACCGAACCGGGGGGCGGGAGGGGCAATGAGCAGTTCTTC. Protein: CASTEPGGGRGNEQFF.

The rearrangement uses TRBV3-1 (or the pseudogene TRBV3-2) and TRBJ2-5, with TRBD1 matching over 7 bases. The J segment lost 2 bases and the V segment lost 5 bases, leaving 11 bases of the junction unmatched. CDR1 is LGHDT and CDR2 is YNNKEL in the germline V gene (reference sequence). This CDR3 region has 16 residues. Here the CDR3 DNA reads TGTGCCAGCAGCTTTCACAGGGGCGTAGAACAAGAGACCCAGTACTTC. Translating gives CASSFHRGVEQETQYF.

The chain is built from TRBV29-1 and TRBJ2-5, with 15 bases fitting TRBD2. V shed 2 bases and J 5 bases; nucleotides not matched to a gene: 9. Germline values: CDR1 SQVTM, CDR2 ANQGSEA. This CDR3 spans 17 amino acids. CDR3 nucleotide sequence: TGCAGCGTTGAACGTAGGTTTGGGACTAGCGGGAGGGAGACCCAGTACTTC. Translation: CSVERRFGTSGRETQYF.

The chain links TRBV15 to TRBJ1-1; possibly TRBD1 for D (6 bases). The CDR3 has 13 amino acids. Between the trimmed V and J ends, which lost 1 base and 5 bases, there was a span of 8 bases. Germline V gene data show CDR1 as LNHNV and CDR2 as YYDKDF (reference sequence). CDR3 sequence (DNA): TGTGCCACCAGCAGAGGACAGGAGACTGAAGCTTTCTTT. It encodes CATSRGQETEAFF.

This chain links TRBV30 with TRBJ1-5, with TRBD1 as a possible D gene (5 bases). Trimming took 5 bases from V and 3 from J, leaving 11 bases between them. The CDR3 has 13 residues. Germline V CDR1 and CDR2: GTSNPN, SVGIG (reference sequence). DNA of the CDR3: TGTGCCTGGGGGCACAGGAACAATCAGCCCCAGCATTTT. Protein: CAWGHRNNQPQHF.

The rearrangement uses TRBV5-1 and TRBJ2-3, with D perhaps TRBD2 (6 bases). CDR1 is SGHRS, CDR2 YFSETQ, per germline. CDR3 size: 13 residues. Trimming took off 5 bases at V and 0 bases at J, with 7 bases between the two ends. The CDR3 DNA reads as TGCGCCAGCAGGAGCGGGAGCACAGATACGCAGTATTTT. It codes for CASRSGSTDTQYF.

V usage is TRBV7-2 and J usage is TRBJ2-7; D gene uncertain. The CDR3 extends over 15 amino acids. Germline V gives CDR1 SGHTA, CDR2 FQGNSA. Between the trimmed V and J ends, which lost 1 base and 6 bases, there was a span of 16 bases. CDR3 residues: CASSLEWVASGEQYF. The CDR3 DNA reads as TGTGCCAGCAGCTTAGAATGGGTGGCTTCTGGCGAGCAGTACTTC. The whole variable domain, remainder taken from reference TRBV7-2 and TRBJ2-7, is GAGVSQSPSNKVTEKGKDVELRCDPISGHTALYWYRQSLGQGLEFLIYFQGNSAPDKSGLPSDRFSAERTGGSVSTLTIQRTQQEDSAVYLCASSLEWVASGEQYFGPGTRLTVT.

The chain uses TRBV29-1 and TRBJ2-7; a weak D match, TRBD2 (5 bases). Germline V lookup: CDR1 SQVTM, CDR2 ANQGSEA. Trimming took 5 bases from V and 2 from J, leaving 13 bases between them. The CDR3 extends over 13 amino acids. The chain's CDR3 is CSVLSAQTYEQYF. Here the CDR3 DNA reads TGCAGCGTTCTTAGCGCCCAAACCTACGAGCAGTACTTC.

The CDR3: CASSRTGASSYEQYF. The CDR3 DNA reads TGCGCCAGCAGCCGGACAGGGGCGAGCTCCTACGAGCAGTACTTC. The chain employs TRBV5-1 and TRBJ2-7, with TRBD1 matching 9 bases. This CDR3 is built from 15 residues. V shed 4 bases, J shed 0 bases, and the junction held 5 bases outside the gene matches. CDR1 is SGHRS and CDR2 is YFSETQ in the germline V gene. The full variable domain, completed using reference TRBV5-1 and TRBJ2-7, is KAGVTQTPRYLIKTRGQQVTLSCSPISGHRSVSWYQQTPGQGLQFLFEYFSETQRNKGNFPGRFSGRQFSNSRSEMNVSTLELGDSALYLCASSRTGASSYEQYFGPGTRLTVT.

The gene calls are TRBV11-2 and TRBJ2-2; D not certain. Germline V gene data show CDR1 as SGHAT and CDR2 as FQNNGV. V shed 4 bases and J shed 4 bases, with 4 bases lying between them. The CDR3 is made up of 12 amino acids. The CDR3 DNA is TGTGCCAGCAGCTCCTCCACCGGGGAGCTGTTTTTT. It yields the protein CASSSSTGELFF.

The J gene is TRBJ2-7, the V gene TRBV5-4; D is ambiguous. Per germline, CDR1 SGHNT and CDR2 YYREEE (reference sequence). CDR3 size: 14 residues. Deletions cut 0 bases from V and 1 base from J, with 8 bases between. The CDR3 spells CASSLGVPSYEQYF. The CDR3 coding sequence is TGTGCCAGCAGCTTGGGGGTGCCTTCCTACGAGCAGTACTTC.

The chain is built from TRBV27 and TRBJ2-5; 8 nucleotides agree with TRBD1. Germline CDR1 and CDR2: MNHEY and SMNVEV (reference sequence). V lost 8 bases, J lost 5 bases, and 10 bases stayed unmatched. This CDR3 has 14 amino acids. CDR3 bases: TGTGCCAGCGGAACCAGACAGGGGTCGGAGACCCAGTACTTC. This sequence encodes CASGTRQGSETQYF.

The chain uses TRBV7-9 and TRBJ2-1; possible D gene TRBD2, 6 bases. V gave up 5 bases and J gave up 9 bases, with 14 bases separating them. Germline values: CDR1 SEHNR, CDR2 FQNEAQ (reference sequence). The CDR3 covers 13 residues. The CDR3 DNA reads TGTGCCAGCAGCCGAATAACGGAGGGTGAGCAGTTCTTC. It yields the protein CASSRITEGEQFF.

This chain joins TRBV12-3 or TRBV12-4 and TRBJ1-2, with a possible D match to TRBD1 (6 bases). CDR3 size: 12 residues. Trimming pared 2 bases from V and 11 bases from J, leaving 12 bases between. This CDR3 is CASSLYRDKYTF. DNA of the CDR3: TGTGCCAGCAGTTTATACAGGGACAAGTACACCTTC.

This chain uses TRBV14 with TRBJ2-2; 10 bases line up with TRBD2. CDR1 is SGHDN and CDR2 is FVKESK in the germline V gene. The trim removed 1 base at V and 4 bases at J, leaving 15 bases unmatched. CDR3 length equals 20 residues. DNA for the CDR3: TGTGCCAGCAGCCAAGGGCCCGCACAGCGGGAGGGCCGGGGCACCGGGGAGCTGTTTTTT. It translates to CASSQGPAQREGRGTGELFF. Complete variable domain (other parts from reference TRBV14 and TRBJ2-2): EAGVTQFPSHSVIEKGQTVTLRCDPISGHDNLYWYRRVMGKEIKFLLHFVKESKQDESGMPNNRFLAERTGGTYSTLKVQPAELEDSGVYFCASSQGPAQREGRGTGELFFGEGSRLTVL.

This chain links TRBV15 with TRBJ2-3, with a tentative D call TRBD2 (6 bases). CDR1 and CDR2 from the germline V gene are LNHNV and YYDKDF (reference sequence). The CDR3 length is 15 residues. The ends were cut back, 0 bases at V and 1 base at J, with 8 bases in the middle. In DNA form, the CDR3 reads TGTGCCACCAGCAGAGATACGGGGGGCACAGATACGCAGTATTTT. It codes for CATSRDTGGTDTQYF.